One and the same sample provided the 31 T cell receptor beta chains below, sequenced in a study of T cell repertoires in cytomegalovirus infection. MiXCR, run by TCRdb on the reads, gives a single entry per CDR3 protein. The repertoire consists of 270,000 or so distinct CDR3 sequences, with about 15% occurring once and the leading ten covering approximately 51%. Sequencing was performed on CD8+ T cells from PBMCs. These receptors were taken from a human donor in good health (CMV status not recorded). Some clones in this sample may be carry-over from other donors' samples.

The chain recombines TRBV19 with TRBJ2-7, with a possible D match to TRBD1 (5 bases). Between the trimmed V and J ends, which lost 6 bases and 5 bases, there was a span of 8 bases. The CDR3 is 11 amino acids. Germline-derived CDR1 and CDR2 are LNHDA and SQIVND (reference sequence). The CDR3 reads CASRGAHEQYF. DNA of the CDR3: TGTGCCAGTAGAGGGGCCCACGAGCAGTACTTC.

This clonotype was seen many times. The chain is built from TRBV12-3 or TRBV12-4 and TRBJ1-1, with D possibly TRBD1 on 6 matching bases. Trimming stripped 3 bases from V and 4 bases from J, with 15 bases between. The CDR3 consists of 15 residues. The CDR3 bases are TGTGCCAGCAGTTTCGCCTTGGACAGAATCACTGAAGCTTTCTTT. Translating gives CASSFALDRITEAFF.

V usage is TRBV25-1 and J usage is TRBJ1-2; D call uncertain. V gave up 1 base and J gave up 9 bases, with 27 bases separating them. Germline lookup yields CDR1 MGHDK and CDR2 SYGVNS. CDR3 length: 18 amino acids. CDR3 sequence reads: CASSEFFSSTWGPTSYTF. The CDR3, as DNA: TGTGCCAGCAGTGAATTCTTTAGCTCCACATGGGGTCCGACGAGCTACACCTTC.

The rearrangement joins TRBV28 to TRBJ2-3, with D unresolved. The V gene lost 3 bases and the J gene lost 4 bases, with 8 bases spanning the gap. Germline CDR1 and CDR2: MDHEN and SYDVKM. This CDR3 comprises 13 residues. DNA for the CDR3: TGTGCCAGCAGTTTTCGACGGGCAGATACGCAGTATTTT. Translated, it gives CASSFRRADTQYF.

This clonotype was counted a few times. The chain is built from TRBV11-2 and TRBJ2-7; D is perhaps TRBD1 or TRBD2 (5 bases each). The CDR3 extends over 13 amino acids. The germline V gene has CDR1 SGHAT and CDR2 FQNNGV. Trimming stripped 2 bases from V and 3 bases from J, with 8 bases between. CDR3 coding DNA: TGTGCCAGCAGCTTATTTGGGGGCTACGAGCAGTACTTC. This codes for CASSLFGGYEQYF.

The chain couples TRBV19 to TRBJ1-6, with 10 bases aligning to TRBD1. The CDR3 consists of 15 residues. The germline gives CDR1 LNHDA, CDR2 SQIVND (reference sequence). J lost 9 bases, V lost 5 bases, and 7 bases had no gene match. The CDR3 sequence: CASSAADRGRSPLHF. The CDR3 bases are TGTGCCAGTAGTGCCGCAGACAGGGGGCGTTCACCCCTCCACTTT.

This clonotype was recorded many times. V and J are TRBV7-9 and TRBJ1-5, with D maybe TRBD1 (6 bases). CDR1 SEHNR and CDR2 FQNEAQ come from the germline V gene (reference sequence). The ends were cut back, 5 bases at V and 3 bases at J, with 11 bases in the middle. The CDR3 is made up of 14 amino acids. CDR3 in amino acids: CASSQAGANQPQHF. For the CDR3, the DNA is TGTGCCAGCAGCCAGGCAGGGGCCAATCAGCCCCAGCATTTT.

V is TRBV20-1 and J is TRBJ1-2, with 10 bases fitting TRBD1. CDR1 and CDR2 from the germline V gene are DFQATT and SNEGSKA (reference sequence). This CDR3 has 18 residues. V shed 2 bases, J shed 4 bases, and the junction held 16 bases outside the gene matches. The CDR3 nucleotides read TGCAGTGCTAGACACCGGACAGGGGGTGGTGACCGGGTCTATGGCTACACCTTC. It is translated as CSARHRTGGGDRVYGYTF.

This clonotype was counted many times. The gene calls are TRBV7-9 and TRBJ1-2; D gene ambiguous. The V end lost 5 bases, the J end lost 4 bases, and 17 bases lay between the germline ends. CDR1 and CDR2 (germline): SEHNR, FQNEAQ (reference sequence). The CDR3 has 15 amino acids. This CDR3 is CASSLLDEIAYGYTF. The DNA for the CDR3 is TGTGCCAGCAGCCTCCTGGACGAGATCGCCTATGGCTACACCTTC.

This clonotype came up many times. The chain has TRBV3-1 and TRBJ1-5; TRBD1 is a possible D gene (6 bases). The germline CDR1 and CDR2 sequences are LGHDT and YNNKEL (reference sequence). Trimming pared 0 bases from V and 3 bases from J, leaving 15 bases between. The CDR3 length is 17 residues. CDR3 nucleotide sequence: TGTGCCAGCAGCCAAGAAAAACCAGGGGTCCCCAATCAGCCCCAGCATTTT. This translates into CASSQEKPGVPNQPQHF.

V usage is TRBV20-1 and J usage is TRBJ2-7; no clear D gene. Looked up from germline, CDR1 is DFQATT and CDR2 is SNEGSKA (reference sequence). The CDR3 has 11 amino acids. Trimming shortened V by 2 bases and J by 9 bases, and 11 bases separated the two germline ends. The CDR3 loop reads CSARTDDWQYF. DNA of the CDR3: TGCAGTGCTAGAACGGACGATTGGCAGTACTTC.

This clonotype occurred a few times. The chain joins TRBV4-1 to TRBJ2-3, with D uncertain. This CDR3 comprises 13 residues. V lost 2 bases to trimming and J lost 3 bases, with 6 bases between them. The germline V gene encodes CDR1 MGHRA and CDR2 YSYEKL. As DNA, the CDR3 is TGCGCCAGCAGCCAACCTTTAACAGATACGCAGTATTTT. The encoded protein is CASSQPLTDTQYF.

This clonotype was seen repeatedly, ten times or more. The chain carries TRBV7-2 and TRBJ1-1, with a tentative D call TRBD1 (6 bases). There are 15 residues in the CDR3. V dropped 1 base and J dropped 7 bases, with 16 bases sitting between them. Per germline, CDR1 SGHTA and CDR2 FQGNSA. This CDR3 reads CASSLEAGDYLEAFF. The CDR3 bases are TGTGCCAGCAGCTTAGAGGCAGGGGACTATCTTGAAGCTTTCTTT. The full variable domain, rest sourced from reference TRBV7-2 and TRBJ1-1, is GAGVSQSPSNKVTEKGKDVELRCDPISGHTALYWYRQSLGQGLEFLIYFQGNSAPDKSGLPSDRFSAERTGGSVSTLTIQRTQQEDSAVYLCASSLEAGDYLEAFFGQGTRLTVV.

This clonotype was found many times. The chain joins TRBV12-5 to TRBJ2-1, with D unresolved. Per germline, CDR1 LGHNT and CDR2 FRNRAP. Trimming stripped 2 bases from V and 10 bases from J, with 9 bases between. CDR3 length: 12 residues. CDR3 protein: CASGLFSREQFF. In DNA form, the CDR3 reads TGTGCTAGTGGTTTGTTTTCCAGAGAGCAGTTCTTC.

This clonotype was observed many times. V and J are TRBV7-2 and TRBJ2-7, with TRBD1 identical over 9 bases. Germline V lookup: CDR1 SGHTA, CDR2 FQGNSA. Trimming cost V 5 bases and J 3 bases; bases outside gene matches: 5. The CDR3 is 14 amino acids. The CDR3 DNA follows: TGTGCCAGCAGCCCTTCGGGACAGGGCTACGAGCAGTACTTC. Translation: CASSPSGQGYEQYF.

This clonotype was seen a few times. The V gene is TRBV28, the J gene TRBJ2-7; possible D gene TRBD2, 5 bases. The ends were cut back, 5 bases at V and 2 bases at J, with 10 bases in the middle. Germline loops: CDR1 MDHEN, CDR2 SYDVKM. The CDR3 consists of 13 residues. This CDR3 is CASSPIGAYEQYF. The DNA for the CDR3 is TGTGCCAGCAGTCCGATCGGGGCCTACGAGCAGTACTTC.

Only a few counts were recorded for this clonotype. The CDR3 DNA sequence: TGTGCCAGTAGAACCAACCCAGGGGTTGATCAGCCCCAGCATTTT. Protein product: CASRTNPGVDQPQHF. This chain links TRBV19 with TRBJ1-5, with D maybe TRBD1 (6 bases). Between the trimmed V and J ends, which lost 6 bases and 5 bases, there was a span of 17 bases. Germline V gives CDR1 LNHDA, CDR2 SQIVND (reference sequence). The CDR3 length is 15 residues.

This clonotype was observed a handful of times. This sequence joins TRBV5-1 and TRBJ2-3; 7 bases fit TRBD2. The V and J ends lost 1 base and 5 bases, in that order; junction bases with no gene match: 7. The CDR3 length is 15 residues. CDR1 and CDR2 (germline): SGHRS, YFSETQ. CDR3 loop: CASSLPGWEGDTQYF. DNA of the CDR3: TGCGCCAGCAGCTTGCCAGGGTGGGAGGGAGATACGCAGTATTTT.

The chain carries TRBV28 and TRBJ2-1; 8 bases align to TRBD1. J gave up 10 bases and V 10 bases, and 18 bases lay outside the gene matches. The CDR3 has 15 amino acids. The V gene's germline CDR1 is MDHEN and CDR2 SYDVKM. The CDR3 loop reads CATIPIWAGGGEQFF. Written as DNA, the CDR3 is TGTGCCACCATCCCCATTTGGGCAGGGGGCGGGGAGCAGTTCTTC.

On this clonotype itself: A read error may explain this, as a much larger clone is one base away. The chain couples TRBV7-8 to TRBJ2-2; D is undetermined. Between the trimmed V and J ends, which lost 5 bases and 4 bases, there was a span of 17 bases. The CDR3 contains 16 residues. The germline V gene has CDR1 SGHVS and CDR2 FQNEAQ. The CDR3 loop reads CASSGEFWGGTGELFF. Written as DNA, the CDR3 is TGTGCCAGCAGCGGAGAGTTTTGGGGTGGCACCGGGGAGCTGTTTTTT.

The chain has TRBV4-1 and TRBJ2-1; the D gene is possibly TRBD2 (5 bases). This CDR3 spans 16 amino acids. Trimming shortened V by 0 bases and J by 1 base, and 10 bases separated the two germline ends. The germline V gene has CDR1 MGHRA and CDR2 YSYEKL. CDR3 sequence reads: CASSQDILASYNEQFF. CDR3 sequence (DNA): TGCGCCAGCAGCCAAGATATCCTAGCATCCTACAATGAGCAGTTCTTC.

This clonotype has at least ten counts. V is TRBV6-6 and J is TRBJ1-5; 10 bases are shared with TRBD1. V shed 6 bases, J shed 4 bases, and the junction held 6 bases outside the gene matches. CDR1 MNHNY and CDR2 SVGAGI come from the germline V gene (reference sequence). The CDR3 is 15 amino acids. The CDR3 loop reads CASSDRGQGNQPQHF. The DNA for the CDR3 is TGTGCCAGCAGCGACAGGGGGCAAGGTAATCAGCCCCAGCATTTT.

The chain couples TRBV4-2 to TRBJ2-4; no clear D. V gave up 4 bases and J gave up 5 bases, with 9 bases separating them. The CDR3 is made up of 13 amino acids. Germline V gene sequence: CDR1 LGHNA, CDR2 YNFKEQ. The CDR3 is CASSLPDENIQYF. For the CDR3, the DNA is TGTGCCAGCAGCCTACCAGACGAAAACATTCAGTACTTC.

The CDR3 reads CASSIEQGPTTDTQYF. The CDR3 DNA reads as TGTGCCAGCAGCATCGAGCAGGGTCCCACCACAGATACGCAGTATTTT. The chain joins TRBV7-9 to TRBJ2-3, with a weak D call TRBD1 (5 bases). V lost 5 bases to trimming and J lost 2 bases, with 17 bases between them. This CDR3 has 16 amino acids. Looked up from germline, CDR1 is SEHNR and CDR2 is FQNEAQ (reference sequence).

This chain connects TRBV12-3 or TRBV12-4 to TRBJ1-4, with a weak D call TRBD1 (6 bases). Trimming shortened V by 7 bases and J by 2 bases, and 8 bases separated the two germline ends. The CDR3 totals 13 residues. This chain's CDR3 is CASNTGTNEKLFF. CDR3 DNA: TGTGCCAGCAACACAGGGACTAATGAAAAACTGTTTTTT.

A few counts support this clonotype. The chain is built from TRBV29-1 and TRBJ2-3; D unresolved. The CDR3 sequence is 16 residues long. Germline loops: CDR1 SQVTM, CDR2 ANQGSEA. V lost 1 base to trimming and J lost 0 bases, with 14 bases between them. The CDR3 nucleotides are TGCAGCGTTGAAGTAATAATGGTGGGAAGCACAGATACGCAGTATTTT. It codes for CSVEVIMVGSTDTQYF.

The CDR3 DNA is TGCAGTGCTAGTGAAGCGGGGGGGCCTTACAATGAGCAGTTCTTC. This translates into CSASEAGGPYNEQFF. This sequence joins TRBV20-1 and TRBJ2-1, with 10 nucleotides matching TRBD2. CDR1 is DFQATT and CDR2 is SNEGSKA in the germline V gene (reference sequence). V shed 3 bases, J shed 4 bases, and the junction held 6 bases outside the gene matches. There are 15 residues in the CDR3.

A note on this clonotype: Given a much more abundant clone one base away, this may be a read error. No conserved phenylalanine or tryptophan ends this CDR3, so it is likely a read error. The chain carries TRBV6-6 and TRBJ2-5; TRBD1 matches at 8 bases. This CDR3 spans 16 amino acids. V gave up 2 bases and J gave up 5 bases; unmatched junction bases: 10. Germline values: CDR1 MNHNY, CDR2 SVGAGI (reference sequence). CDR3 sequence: CASSYGVDRVKETQYS. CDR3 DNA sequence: TGTGCCAGCAGTTACGGGGTGGACAGGGTGAAGGAGACCCAGTACTCC.

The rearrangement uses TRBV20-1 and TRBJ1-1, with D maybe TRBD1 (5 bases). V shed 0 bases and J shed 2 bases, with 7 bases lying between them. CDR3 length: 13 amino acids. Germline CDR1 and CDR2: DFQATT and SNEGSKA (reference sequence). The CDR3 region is CSARDGGNTEAFF. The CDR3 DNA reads TGCAGTGCTAGAGATGGGGGAAACACTGAAGCTTTCTTT.

In DNA form, the CDR3 reads TGTGCCAGCAGTTTTGCCGGGACAGGGTATAATGAAAAACTGTTTTTT. This gives the protein CASSFAGTGYNEKLFF. The rearrangement joins TRBV2 to TRBJ1-4; 9 positions agree with TRBD1. Germline-derived CDR1 and CDR2 are SNHLY and FYNNEI. The CDR3 is 16 residues long. Losses at the gene ends were 5 bases for V and 4 bases for J; bases not matched to a gene: 8.

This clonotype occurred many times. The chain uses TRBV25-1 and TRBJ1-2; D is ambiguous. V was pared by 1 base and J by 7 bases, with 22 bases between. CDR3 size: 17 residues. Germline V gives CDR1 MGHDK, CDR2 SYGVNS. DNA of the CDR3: TGTGCCAGCAGTGAATTTTTCGAGGGAAGAGAATCGATTGGCTACACCTTC. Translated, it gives CASSEFFEGRESIGYTF.